This T cell receptor (beta chain) emerged from a study of T cell responses to AZD1222 COVID-19 vaccine. Study-wide points: Baseline seropositivity occurred in only a handful of AZD1222 recipients. Spike-specific TCR repertoires showed rising breadth and depth after two AZD1222 doses. Within unmutated variant regions lay the reported targets of nearly half of spike-specific TCRs.

The data were produced by immunoSEQ multiplex PCR, yet TCRdb's version contains in-frame clones alone and is incomplete. The sample records some 100,000 clones, around 90% being singletons. V lost 2 bases to trimming and J lost 7 bases, with 14 bases between them. Looked up from germline, CDR1 is SGHTA and CDR2 is FQGTGA. CDR3 length equals 15 residues. Remarks on this clone: Its specificity is unknown.

Sample: peripheral blood, taken 28 days after the second AZD1222 dose. V gene TRBV7-3 combines with J gene TRBJ2-2; D call uncertain. This clonotype originated in an adult who received the AZD1222 COVID-19 vaccine. In DNA form, the CDR3 reads TGTGCCAGCAGCTTAGGGCTCAGTTTGAGCGGGGAGCTGTTTTTT. Translation gives CASSLGLSLSGELFF.